The sequence of this T cell receptor beta chain was determined in a study of blood T cell repertoires in COVID-19. Between the trimmed V and J ends, which lost 3 bases and 5 bases, there was a span of 11 bases. The germline V gene encodes CDR1 SGHNT and CDR2 YYREEE (reference sequence). The CDR3 spans 14 residues. In the source study's methods: Nucleated cell counts were estimated from reference gene primer amplification. Repertoires were generated with immunoSEQ multiplex PCR, while TCRdb's copy carries only in-frame clones and drops some. V and J calls and clone size are copied from that table; D and trimming were computed from the DNA. The sample yields about 65,000 clones, approximately 75% seen once.

This clonotype was sampled from a man older than 75 with acute or convalescent COVID-19. The V and J genes are TRBV5-4 and TRBJ1-4; TRBD1 is a possible D gene (6 bases). The sample comprised peripheral blood. CDR3 sequence reads: CASSYRATNEKLFF. CDR3 DNA sequence: TGTGCCAGCAGCTACAGGGCGACCAATGAAAAACTGTTTTTT.